This TCR beta chain was identified during a study of technical replicates of blood from a handful of donors. The CDR3 has 16 amino acids. CDR1 SGHTA and CDR2 FQGTGA come from the germline V gene. Trimming took 4 bases from V and 0 from J; bases not matched to a gene: 6. Profiled with immunoSEQ multiplex PCR; TCRdb holds only in-frame clones, not every one. The table has 83,000 or so clones, 85% to 95% seen once. The receptor was derived from a human donor in good health. Specimen: T cells isolated from PBMCs. The J gene is TRBJ1-1, the V gene TRBV7-3; TRBD1 matches 9 bases. CDR3 in DNA: TGTGCCAGCAGCTACGGACAGGGGAGGTTGAACACTGAAGCTTTCTTT. Its protein is CASSYGQGRLNTEAFF.